Below are 14 T cell receptor beta chains sequenced from a single sample in a study of cytomegalovirus exposure and HLA in healthy donors. With 60 Vbeta and 13 Jbeta primers, the PCR was carried out. The assay was immunoSEQ multiplex PCR, and TCRdb's table has in-frame clones only and misses some. The data contain some 59,000 clones, more than 65% of them singletons. Material: PBMCs. The receptor source for this set is a woman in her late teens or twenties in good health and CMV-seronegative.

The V and J genes are TRBV10-1 and TRBJ1-1, with TRBD1 as a possible D gene (6 bases). Germline-derived CDR1 and CDR2 are WNHNN and SYGVQD (reference sequence). This CDR3 region has 13 residues. Trimming pared 5 bases from V and 0 bases from J, leaving 7 bases between. CDR3 sequence (DNA): TGCGCCAGCAGTTGGACAGTGAACACTGAAGCTTTCTTT. Residues: CASSWTVNTEAFF.

On this clone: No conserved phenylalanine or tryptophan is present at the end of the CDR3, so a read error is the likely explanation. Because the CDR3's place on the DNA is in doubt, the DNA is left out and the CDR3 is given as listed by TCRdb. V gene TRBV6-1 combines with J gene TRBJ1-1; the D call in the table, TRBD1, was not verified against the DNA. Germline CDR1 reads MNHNS; CDR2 reads SASEGT. The CDR3 adds up to 9 amino acids, both ends counted. Here the CDR3 reads CASSECRGL.

V is TRBV28 and J is TRBJ2-1; tentatively, D is TRBD1 (5 bases). Trimming removed 8 bases at V and 6 bases at J, with 23 bases between. The CDR3 runs 16 residues. CDR1 MDHEN and CDR2 SYDVKM come from the germline V gene. The CDR3: CASPPTPRASGNEQFF. As DNA, the CDR3 is TGTGCCAGCCCTCCCACCCCCAGGGCCTCCGGCAATGAGCAGTTCTTC.

The gene calls are TRBV11-2 and TRBJ1-2, with 7 bases aligning to TRBD1. Germline V gene sequence: CDR1 SGHAT, CDR2 FQNNGV. With 2 bases clipped from V and 6 bases from J, the junction kept 12 bases outside the gene matches. The CDR3 is made up of 16 amino acids. CDR3 coding DNA: TGTGCCAGCAGCTTACCACCCACGACAGGGTTCGATGGCTACACCTTC. It yields the protein CASSLPPTTGFDGYTF.

The chain links TRBV28 to TRBJ1-1, with 10 bases aligning to TRBD1. The CDR3 loop spans 14 amino acids. Germline V gives CDR1 MDHEN, CDR2 SYDVKM. Trimming at V came to 9 bases and at J to 5 bases, leaving 9 bases not matched to a gene. The CDR3 reads CASFSGQGLTEAFF. The CDR3 nucleotides read TGTGCCAGTTTTTCGGGACAGGGGTTGACTGAAGCTTTCTTT.

The chain uses TRBV27 and TRBJ2-7; TRBD2 might be the D (5 bases). This CDR3 contains 15 residues. Trimming took off 6 bases at V and 6 bases at J, with 21 bases between the two ends. Germline values: CDR1 MNHEY, CDR2 SMNVEV (reference sequence). The CDR3 DNA sequence: TGTGCCAGCAGCAACAATCTACTAGGGCTCGGCGAGCAGTACTTC. The encoded protein is CASSNNLLGLGEQYF.

This clone was seen only a few times. The genes are TRBV23-1 and TRBJ2-7, with 10 bases matching TRBD2. TRBV23-1 counts as an open reading frame of uncertain function. This CDR3 region has 20 residues. The trim removed 0 bases at V and 2 bases at J, leaving 16 bases unmatched. CDR3 loop: CASSQSALAGRLAGAYEQYF. The CDR3 nucleotides are TGCGCCAGCAGTCAATCGGCGCTCGCCGGGAGACTAGCGGGCGCCTACGAGCAGTACTTC.

The sample holds a few counts of this clone. The chain combines TRBV11-2 with TRBJ2-1, with 11 nucleotides matching TRBD2. In germline, CDR1 is SGHAT, CDR2 FQNNGV. V lost 10 bases, J lost 0 bases, and 5 bases stayed unmatched. The CDR3 sequence is 15 residues long. The CDR3 sequence is CAISLAGGSYNEQFF. CDR3 in DNA: TGTGCCATCTCCCTAGCGGGAGGCTCCTACAATGAGCAGTTCTTC.

This sequence joins TRBV27 and TRBJ2-6; a possible D gene is TRBD2 (6 bases). The CDR3 covers 16 residues. CDR1 and CDR2 (germline): MNHEY, SMNVEV (reference sequence). Trimming removed 5 bases at V and 0 bases at J, with 11 bases between. DNA of the CDR3: TGTGCCAGCAGTCCCGAGACTAGCTCTGGGGCCAACGTCCTGACTTTC. Translating gives CASSPETSSGANVLTF. The variable domain in full, with the rest retrieved from reference TRBV27 and TRBJ2-6, is EAQVTQNPRYLITVTGKKLTVTCSQNMNHEYMSWYRQDPGLGLRQIYYSMNVEVTDKGDVPEGYKVSRKEKRNFPLILESPSPNQTSLYFCASSPETSSGANVLTFGAGSRLTVL.

For the CDR3, the DNA is TGCAGCGCAAAACAGGCCCTTCCAGGCACCGGGGAGCTGTTTTTT. Translating it yields CSAKQALPGTGELFF. The chain employs TRBV29-1 and TRBJ2-2, with a possible D match to TRBD1 (5 bases). The CDR3 covers 15 residues. Trimming left V 7 bases short and J 4 bases short, with 19 bases between. CDR1 SQVTM and CDR2 ANQGSEA come from the germline V gene.

This chain uses TRBV6-5 with TRBJ1-1; D unresolved. The germline V and J ends were trimmed by 6 bases and 5 bases, with 13 bases remaining between them. Germline V gives CDR1 MNHEY, CDR2 SVGAGI. This CDR3 comprises 13 residues. The CDR3 DNA is TGTGCCAGCAGCGCGCCCCCGAGGACTGAAGCTTTCTTT. It translates to CASSAPPRTEAFF.

The J gene is TRBJ2-1, the V gene TRBV19, with 12 nucleotides matching TRBD2. The V gene's germline CDR1 is LNHDA and CDR2 SQIVND (reference sequence). This CDR3 has 15 amino acids. V was clipped by 4 bases and J by 4 bases; unmatched bases: 2. The CDR3 region has the DNA TGTGCCAGTAGTACGCTAGCGGGAGGGTACAATGAGCAGTTCTTC. As protein: CASSTLAGGYNEQFF.

The chain combines TRBV2 with TRBJ1-6; no reliable D call. The germline CDR1 and CDR2 sequences are SNHLY and FYNNEI. V lost 5 bases and J 6 bases, leaving 11 bases between the germline ends. This CDR3 is 14 amino acids long. CDR3 sequence (DNA): TGTGCCAGCAGTTTGACCGGGAGTAATTCACCCCTCCACTTT. Its protein product is CASSLTGSNSPLHF. The whole variable domain, filled in from reference TRBV2 and TRBJ1-6, reads EPEVTQTPSHQVTQMGQEVILRCVPISNHLYFYWYRQILGQKVEFLVSFYNNEISEKSEIFDDQFSVERPDGSNFTLKIRSTKLEDSAMYFCASSLTGSNSPLHFGNGTRLTVT.

V is TRBV6-5 and J is TRBJ2-7; TRBD2 agrees at 13 bases. J lost 6 bases, V lost 6 bases, and 8 bases had no gene match. The CDR3 runs to 15 residues. Looked up from germline, CDR1 is MNHEY and CDR2 is SVGAGI. The CDR3 nucleotides read TGTGCCAGCAGAACGGGACTAGCGGGACTCGGCGAGCAGTACTTC. Protein: CASRTGLAGLGEQYF.